This is a list of T cell receptor beta chains from one sample in a study of T-cell memory formation after mild COVID-19. TCRdb processed the 5' RACE reads anew with MiXCR; each CDR3 protein has one entry. The table has roughly 380,000 distinct CDR3 sequences, over 25% seen once. Sequencing input: PBMCs or a T cell subset sorted from them (not recorded which). Receptors originate from an adult woman who had mild COVID-19 (a few samples of this study predate the infection). Cell type and time point are not known. The CDR3 runs from the conserved cysteine through the conserved F or W. A D gene is named only where the DNA matches it firmly. Part of the rows lack a size; the others show once, few, many or a class for expanded clones.

v_gene	len	abundance	j_gene	d_gene	CDR3nt	CDR3aa
TRBV5-1	18	.	TRBJ2-1	.	TGCGCCAGCAGCTTGGGGCCGACAGGTCAAAGTTCGGGCATTGAGCAGTTCTTC	CASSLGPTGQSSGIEQFF
TRBV6-6	15	.	TRBJ2-7	TRBD1	TGTGCCAGCAGGGAACCGGGACAGGGGGCTTACGAGCAGTACTTC	CASREPGQGAYEQYF
TRBV7-9	14	.	TRBJ1-1	TRBD1	TGTGCCAGCAGCTTAGAGACAGGGGGCACTGAAGCTTTCTTT	CASSLETGGTEAFF
TRBV30	14	few	TRBJ1-1	.	TGTGCCTGGGACCCAGGGGATGCAAACACTGAAGCTTTCTTT	CAWDPGDANTEAFF
TRBV3-1	12	few	TRBJ2-1	TRBD1	TGTGCCAGCAGCCTACCCCGGACAGGCCTTAGCTTC	CASSLPRTGLSF
TRBV5-1	15	few	TRBJ2-1	.	TGCGCCAGCAGCTTGGTCGGGACGGGTGGGAATGAGCAGTTCTTC	CASSLVGTGGNEQFF
TRBV5-6	14	.	TRBJ2-1	TRBD2	TGTGCCAGCAGCTTGGGGCGGGGACTAGAGGGGTGGTTCTTC	CASSLGRGLEGWFF
TRBV12-3/TRBV12-4	13	few	TRBJ2-1	.	TGTGCCAGCAGTTTTTTCGGAACCAATGAGCAGTTCTTC	CASSFFGTNEQFF
TRBV27	15	.	TRBJ2-5	TRBD2	TGTGCCAGCAGTTTATCATATAGCGGGAGAGAGACCCAGTACTTC	CASSLSYSGRETQYF
TRBV12-3/TRBV12-4	13	few	TRBJ1-1	.	TGTGCCAGCAAGTCGGTGGTAAGCACTGAAGCTTTCTTT	CASKSVVSTEAFF
TRBV7-3	16	.	TRBJ2-3	.	TGTGCCAGCAGCTCAAAGCGGGCGGGGATAACAGATACGCAGTATTTT	CASSSKRAGITDTQYF
TRBV10-3	14	.	TRBJ2-1	TRBD2	TGTGCCATCAGTCGGACTAGCGGTTACAATGAGCAGTTCTTC	CAISRTSGYNEQFF
TRBV7-3	13	few	TRBJ2-2	.	TGTGCCAGCAGCCCCAGGGAAGGCGGGGAGCTGTTTTTT	CASSPREGGELFF
TRBV7-3	17	.	TRBJ2-6	.	TGTGCCAGCAGCTTAGCCTCCGGGACCTCAGGGGCCAACGTCCTGACTTTC	CASSLASGTSGANVLTF
TRBV20-1	14	.	TRBJ2-2	.	TGCAGTGCTAGCGATGGGCGGGACGGAGGGGAGCTGTTTTTT	CSASDGRDGGELFF
TRBV29-1	14	.	TRBJ1-2	.	TGCAGCGTCAGAGGAGGCCTCAGGGATCATGGCTACACCTTC	CSVRGGLRDHGYTF
TRBV11-2	14	few	TRBJ2-1	TRBD2	TGTGCCAGCAGTCTAAGCGGGAGATATAATGAGCAGTTCTTC	CASSLSGRYNEQFF
TRBV7-3	15	few	TRBJ2-5	.	TGTGCCAGCAGTCGCAGGGGAGGCCGACAAGAGACCCAGTACTTC	CASSRRGGRQETQYF
TRBV6-5	13	.	TRBJ2-7	TRBD2	TGTGCCAGCAGAGGACTAGCGTCCTACGAGCAGTACTTC	CASRGLASYEQYF
TRBV15	15	few	TRBJ2-7	TRBD2	TGTGCCACCAGCAGAGACGGGACTAGAAACTACGAGCAGTACTTC	CATSRDGTRNYEQYF
TRBV20-1	15	few	TRBJ2-7	.	TGCAGTGCTAGTGTCGCTCGGGGGCGCGTTGACGAGCAGTACTTC	CSASVARGRVDEQYF
TRBV7-9	18	.	TRBJ1-3	.	TGTGCCAGCAGCTCCGGGACGGCTATACCTAGCTCTGGAAACACCATATATTTT	CASSSGTAIPSSGNTIYF
TRBV5-1	12	few	TRBJ1-3	.	TGCGCCAGCAGCACCGACTGGAACACCATATATTTT	CASSTDWNTIYF
TRBV27	12	few	TRBJ2-2	.	TGTGCCAGCAGTCACTTCACCGGGGAGCTGTTTTTT	CASSHFTGELFF
TRBV5-4	18	.	TRBJ2-2	TRBD2	TGTGCCAGCAGCTTGGCTGGACTAGCGGGAGGGCCGCCCGGGGAGCTGTTTTTT	CASSLAGLAGGPPGELFF
TRBV12-3/TRBV12-4	13	few	TRBJ2-1	.	TGTGCCAGCCCAGGTTCCTCCTACAATGAGCAGTTCTTC	CASPGSSYNEQFF
TRBV4-1	18	few	TRBJ2-6	TRBD1	TGCGCCAGCAGCCAAGCCGGGACAGGGGGATCTGGGGCCAACGTCCTGACTTTC	CASSQAGTGGSGANVLTF
TRBV30	17	.	TRBJ1-4	.	TGTGCCTGGAGTTACCCACGACAGCCCGCAACTAATGAAAAACTGTTTTTT	CAWSYPRQPATNEKLFF
TRBV7-2	14	once	TRBJ1-1	.	TGTGCCAGCAGCTTAGGGGCGGGATACACTGAAGCTTTCTTT	CASSLGAGYTEAFF
TRBV20-1	12	.	TRBJ1-4	.	TGCAGTGGGGTGGGCCCAAATGAAAAACTGTTTTTT	CSGVGPNEKLFF
TRBV4-1	14	many	TRBJ1-1	TRBD1	TGCGCCAGCAGCAGGACAGGGCTGAACACTGAAGCTTTCTTT	CASSRTGLNTEAFF
TRBV29-1	13	few	TRBJ1-2	.	TGCAGCGTTAGAGAGGGGAAGAGGGAGGGCTACACCTTC	CSVREGKREGYTF
TRBV7-8	18	once	TRBJ2-5	.	TGTGCCAGCAGCTTAGGTTCCCAGGGGCCTCTACCGTGGGAGACCCAGTACTTC	CASSLGSQGPLPWETQYF
TRBV6-2/TRBV6-3	14	.	TRBJ2-1	TRBD2	TGTGCCAGCAGTTACCACCCACTAGCGGATGAGCAGTTCTTC	CASSYHPLADEQFF
TRBV4-1	14	few	TRBJ2-7	.	TGCGCCAGCAGCCAAGGTGACGGTACCTACGAGCAGTACTTC	CASSQGDGTYEQYF